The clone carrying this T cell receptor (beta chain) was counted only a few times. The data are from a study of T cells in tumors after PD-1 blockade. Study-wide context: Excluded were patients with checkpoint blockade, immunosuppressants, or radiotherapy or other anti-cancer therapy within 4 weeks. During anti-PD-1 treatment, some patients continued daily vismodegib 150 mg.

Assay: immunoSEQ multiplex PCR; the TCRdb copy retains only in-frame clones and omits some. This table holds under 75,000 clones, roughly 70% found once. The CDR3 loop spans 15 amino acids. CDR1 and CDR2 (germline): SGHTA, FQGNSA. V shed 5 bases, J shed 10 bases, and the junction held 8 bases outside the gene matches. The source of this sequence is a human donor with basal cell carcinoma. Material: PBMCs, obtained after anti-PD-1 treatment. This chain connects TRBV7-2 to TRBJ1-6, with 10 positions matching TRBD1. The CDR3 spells CASSPGQGGESPLHF. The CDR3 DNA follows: TGTGCCAGCAGCCCAGGACAGGGGGGAGAATCACCCCTCCACTTT.